The source of this TCR beta chain is a study of T-cell reconstitution after alpha-beta-depleted transplantation in children. Preparation of the TCRbeta library involved a method that used unique molecular identifiers. MiXCR, run by TCRdb on the PCR reads, gives a single entry per CDR3 protein. The sample holds over 200,000 distinct CDR3 sequences, about 9.2% seen once. CDR3 length equals 14 residues. Germline assignment: CDR1 LNHDA and CDR2 SQIVND (reference sequence). The germline V and J ends were trimmed by 8 bases and 4 bases, with 15 bases remaining between them. The material was PBMCs from the stem cell graft donor, obtained from the stem cell graft. The clonotype comes from a human donor who donated a stem cell graft to a child with acute lymphoblastic leukemia. The V gene is TRBV19, the J gene TRBJ1-5; D is perhaps TRBD1 (6 bases). CDR3 DNA: TGTGCCAGTGGAGACAGGACCTATAATCAGCCCCAGCATTTT. It codes for CASGDRTYNQPQHF.